These 25 T cell receptor beta chains were sequenced from one sample in a study of blood T cell repertoires in COVID-19. The data were produced by immunoSEQ multiplex PCR, yet TCRdb's version contains in-frame clones alone and is incomplete. The sample lists around 200,000 clones; around 87% were seen once. The sequencing input was peripheral blood. These receptors originate from a woman aged 18-30 years who had recovered from COVID-19.

This clone has just one count. V and J are TRBV11-2 and TRBJ2-7; 7 positions agree with TRBD1. Germline V gene data show CDR1 as SGHAT and CDR2 as FQNNGV. V trimming: 6 bases; J trimming: 5 bases; junction bases outside the gene matches: 7. CDR3 length equals 13 residues. In DNA, the CDR3 is TGTGCCAGCAGTAAGACAGGGTCCCACGAGCAGTACGTC. Protein: CASSKTGSHEQYV.

The genes are TRBV2 and TRBJ2-1; possible D gene TRBD1, 6 bases. V lost 6 bases and J lost 5, with 11 bases in between. The germline V gene encodes CDR1 SNHLY and CDR2 FYNNEI. There are 13 residues in the CDR3. CDR3 amino acids: CASRDSSDNEQFF. CDR3 DNA sequence: TGTGCCAGCAGGGACAGTTCAGACAATGAGCAGTTCTTC.

The V call is TRBV6-2 or TRBV6-3, the J call TRBJ2-1; TRBD2 agrees at 7 bases. The germline V gene has CDR1 MNHEY and CDR2 SVGEGT. V shed 4 bases and J 5 bases; nucleotides not matched to a gene: 8. The CDR3 has 15 residues. The CDR3 DNA follows: TGTGCCAGCAGTTCAGTGGGACTACGAGACAATGAGCAGTTCTTC. Its translation: CASSSVGLRDNEQFF.

V and J are TRBV7-3 and TRBJ2-1; 10 bases are a match to TRBD2. This CDR3 has 17 residues. Trimming removed 0 bases from V and 10 bases from J; junction bases left unmatched: 12. The germline CDR1 and CDR2 sequences are SGHTA and FQGTGA. The CDR3 bases are TGTGCCAGCAGCTTAACGTTAATTAGCGGGGGGCCCCCAGAGCAGTTCTTC. Translating gives CASSLTLISGGPPEQFF.

The chain carries TRBV29-1 and TRBJ2-7; 7 bases line up with TRBD1. The CDR3 extends over 16 amino acids. Trimming took 1 base from V and 5 from J; bases not matched to a gene: 14. The V gene's germline CDR1 is SQVTM and CDR2 ANQGSEA. The CDR3 sequence: CSVEVGSWDSRDEQYF. In DNA form, the CDR3 reads TGCAGCGTTGAAGTGGGTAGTTGGGACAGTCGGGACGAGCAGTACTTC.

This clone was observed once. The rearrangement links TRBV3-1 (or the pseudogene TRBV3-2) to TRBJ2-1; 7 positions match TRBD2. The trim removed 3 bases at V and 8 bases at J, leaving 7 bases unmatched. The CDR3 totals 14 residues. Germline V CDR1 and CDR2: LGHDT, YNNKEL (reference sequence). The CDR3 protein is CASSHRTSGDEQFF. As DNA, the CDR3 is TGTGCCAGCAGCCATCGGACTAGTGGGGATGAGCAGTTCTTC.

The chain recombines TRBV6-1 with TRBJ2-3; 11 bases are shared with TRBD2. Germline V gives CDR1 MNHNS, CDR2 SASEGT. V shed 3 bases and J 5 bases; nucleotides not matched to a gene: 7. The CDR3 consists of 16 residues. The CDR3 sequence: CASSDRLAGSKDTQYF. DNA for the CDR3: TGTGCCAGCAGTGACCGACTAGCGGGATCGAAAGATACGCAGTATTTT.

J is TRBJ1-2 and V is TRBV4-3; maybe TRBD1 (6 bases). Trimming stripped 1 base from V and 0 bases from J, with 6 bases between. The germline gives CDR1 LGHNA, CDR2 YSLEER. The CDR3 sequence is 14 residues long. The CDR3 sequence: CASSQGTANYGYTF. CDR3 DNA: TGCGCCAGCAGCCAAGGGACAGCTAACTATGGCTACACCTTC.

The chain links TRBV4-2 to TRBJ1-2; 7 bases are a match to TRBD1. CDR1 is LGHNA and CDR2 is YNFKEQ in the germline V gene. V gave up 0 bases and J gave up 2 bases; unmatched junction bases: 3. The CDR3 is 15 amino acids. The CDR3 region is CASSQDQTGNYGYTF. DNA for the CDR3: TGTGCCAGCAGCCAAGATCAGACAGGGAACTATGGCTACACCTTC.

The chain employs TRBV2 and TRBJ2-3; D is perhaps TRBD1 (6 bases). V was clipped by 4 bases and J by 4 bases, with 9 bases between them. The CDR3 length is 13 residues. Germline CDR1 and CDR2: SNHLY and FYNNEI. This chain's CDR3 is CASSAGGADTQYF. CDR3 bases: TGTGCCAGCAGTGCTGGGGGCGCAGATACGCAGTATTTT.

V gene TRBV4-3 combines with J gene TRBJ2-6; no definite D call. Deletions cut 1 base from V and 0 bases from J, with 10 bases between. This CDR3 region has 17 residues. Per the germline V gene, CDR1 is LGHNA and CDR2 is YSLEER. Here the CDR3 reads CASSQGSRPSGANVLTF. CDR3 DNA sequence: TGCGCCAGCAGCCAAGGTAGCCGTCCCTCTGGGGCCAACGTCCTGACTTTC.

The chain links TRBV6-5 to TRBJ1-6; no definite D call. This CDR3 region has 14 residues. The germline V and J ends were trimmed by 6 bases and 3 bases, with 9 bases remaining between them. Looked up from germline, CDR1 is MNHEY and CDR2 is SVGAGI. Here the CDR3 DNA reads TGTGCCAGCAGACAGATGGTCTATAATTCACCCCTCCACTTT. This sequence encodes CASRQMVYNSPLHF.

A single count supports this clone. This rearrangement joins TRBV29-1 to TRBJ2-3; TRBD1 aligns across 7 bases. Germline V gives CDR1 SQVTM, CDR2 ANQGSEA. This CDR3 is 12 amino acids long. V shed 5 bases and J 3 bases; nucleotides not matched to a gene: 2. Here the CDR3 reads CSVKGQTDTQYF. As DNA, the CDR3 is TGCAGCGTTAAGGGACAGACAGATACGCAGTATTTT.

This clone appeared a few times. Sequence at one end of the junction differs from germline and may be a read error. The chain has TRBV7-7 and TRBJ2-5; D gene uncertain. Looked up from germline, CDR1 is SSHAT and CDR2 is FNYEAQ (reference sequence). The CDR3 runs to 13 residues. This CDR3 is CASSLDGPETQYF. CDR3 coding DNA: TGTGCTAGCAGCTTAGATGGGCCGGAGACCCAGTACTTC.

The chain has TRBV4-3 and TRBJ1-3; perhaps TRBD1 as D (5 bases). V lost 4 bases and J 2 bases, leaving 15 bases between the germline ends. Germline V gene data show CDR1 as LGHNA and CDR2 as YSLEER. This CDR3 contains 16 residues. The CDR3 loop reads CASSRDRGTAGNTIYF. CDR3 sequence (DNA): TGCGCCAGCAGCCGTGATCGCGGGACGGCTGGAAACACCATATATTTT.

J is TRBJ1-2 and V is TRBV7-2; D is uncertain. The V gene lost 0 bases and the J gene lost 0 bases, with 11 bases spanning the gap. The CDR3 contains 16 residues. Germline CDR1 SGHTA, CDR2 FQGNSA. DNA of the CDR3: TGTGCCAGCAGCTTAGCGAAACAGAGTTCTAACTATGGCTACACCTTC. Protein product: CASSLAKQSSNYGYTF.

V and J are TRBV9 and TRBJ2-7, with 9 bases matching TRBD1. The CDR3 totals 15 residues. Germline V gives CDR1 SGDLS, CDR2 YYNGEE. V shed 3 bases and J 5 bases; nucleotides not matched to a gene: 9. The CDR3 sequence is CASSEKDRGVDEQYF. Written as DNA, the CDR3 is TGTGCCAGCAGCGAAAAGGACAGGGGTGTCGACGAGCAGTACTTC.

The genes are TRBV10-3 and TRBJ1-6; 10 positions agree with TRBD1. The CDR3 has 16 amino acids. CDR1 is ENHRY and CDR2 is SYGVKD in the germline V gene. The ends lost 5 bases at V and 7 bases at J; junction bases unmatched: 8. Written as DNA, the CDR3 is TGTGCCATCAGTTCCGGGACAGGGGCGGAAAATTCACCCCTCCACTTT. Amino acids: CAISSGTGAENSPLHF.

This rearrangement joins TRBV2 to TRBJ2-1; D is perhaps TRBD2 (5 bases). Germline V gene data show CDR1 as SNHLY and CDR2 as FYNNEI. V was cut by 0 bases and J by 0 bases, with 6 bases left in between. The CDR3 is 15 amino acids. CDR3 DNA sequence: TGTGCCAGCAGTGAAGCTGGGAGCTCCTACAATGAGCAGTTCTTC. This encodes CASSEAGSSYNEQFF.

This rearrangement joins TRBV19 to TRBJ2-1, with 9 bases aligning to TRBD1. Germline CDR1 is LNHDA and CDR2 is SQIVND (reference sequence). The CDR3 contains 15 residues. The J segment lost 9 bases and the V segment lost 8 bases, leaving 14 bases of the junction unmatched. The CDR3: CASFPSGQGMGEQFF. The CDR3 DNA reads as TGTGCCAGTTTCCCGTCGGGACAGGGTATGGGTGAGCAGTTCTTC.

The chain links TRBV5-6 to TRBJ1-1, with D maybe TRBD1 (6 bases). The germline V and J ends were trimmed by 1 base and 0 bases, with 13 bases remaining between them. CDR1 and CDR2 from the germline V gene are SGHDT and YYEEEE. The CDR3 length is 16 residues. The CDR3 bases are TGTGCCAGCAGCTTGCTTGGGGGCTTGCTGAACACTGAAGCTTTCTTT. Translating gives CASSLLGGLLNTEAFF.

This rearrangement joins TRBV7-2 to TRBJ1-1; TRBD1 is a possible D gene (6 bases). This CDR3 is 15 amino acids long. In germline, CDR1 is SGHTA, CDR2 FQGNSA. Deletions cut 4 bases from V and 0 bases from J, with 12 bases between. The CDR3 sequence: CASSSLGHLNTEAFF. In nucleotides, the CDR3 is TGTGCCAGCAGCTCCCTGGGACACCTGAACACTGAAGCTTTCTTT.

As DNA, the CDR3 is TGTGCCAGCAGCACCAGAGTGACACAAGAGACCCAGTACTTC. It specifies CASSTRVTQETQYF. V and J are TRBV6-5 and TRBJ2-5; D remains ambiguous. Germline V gene lookup returns CDR1 MNHEY and CDR2 SVGAGI. The CDR3 has 14 residues. Trimming removed 6 bases from V and 2 bases from J, with 13 bases in between.

The CDR3 is CATSRDLGTGNTEAFF. The CDR3 region has the DNA TGTGCCACCAGCAGAGATCTGGGCACGGGAAACACTGAAGCTTTCTTT. The chain uses TRBV15 and TRBJ1-1; D remains unclear. The germline V gene has CDR1 LNHNV and CDR2 YYDKDF (reference sequence). V was cut by 0 bases and J by 2 bases, with 13 bases left in between. The CDR3 covers 16 residues. The whole variable domain, remainder taken from reference TRBV15 and TRBJ1-1, is DAMVIQNPRYQVTQFGKPVTLSCSQTLNHNVMYWYQQKSSQAPKLLFHYYDKDFNNEADTPDNFQSRRPNTSFCFLDIRSPGLGDTAMYLCATSRDLGTGNTEAFFGQGTRLTVV.

This chain connects TRBV6-6 to TRBJ2-5; D perhaps matches TRBD1 (6 bases). The germline gives CDR1 MNHNY, CDR2 SVGAGI (reference sequence). V shed 5 bases and J shed 5 bases, with 12 bases lying between them. The CDR3 sequence is 13 residues long. CDR3 amino acids: CASSPQGYETQYF. DNA of the CDR3: TGTGCCAGCAGTCCACAGGGTTATGAGACCCAGTACTTC.